This entry lists 29 T cell receptor beta chains sequenced from one sample in a study of shared clonotypes between healthy human individuals. Selected positively for CCR7 and CD45RO-negative, naive CD8 cells excluded terminally differentiated effector memory CD45RA+ cells. The table came from immunoSEQ multiplex PCR; TCRdb's copy has only in-frame clones and leaves some out. Of about 2 million clones in the sample, just under 95% are singletons; the top ten hold 1.2%. Sequenced material: naive CD8+ T cells sorted from blood. The receptors stem from a man in his late teens or twenties in good health.

V usage is TRBV14 and J usage is TRBJ1-3; D possibly corresponds to TRBD1 (5 bases). The CDR3 is 14 amino acids. The V and J ends lost 4 bases and 4 bases respectively, with 11 bases between them. CDR1 SGHDN and CDR2 FVKESK come from the germline V gene. CDR3 loop: CASSLSGRGNTIYF. CDR3 nucleotides: TGTGCCAGCAGCCTCTCAGGGAGAGGAAACACCATATATTTT.

CDR3 sequence reads: CASSLFSGDGYGYTF. The CDR3 region has the DNA TGTGCCAGCAGCTTGTTTTCCGGGGATGGGTATGGCTACACCTTC. The chain recombines TRBV5-6 with TRBJ1-2; D unresolved. V lost 1 base and J 5 bases, leaving 15 bases between the germline ends. The germline gives CDR1 SGHDT, CDR2 YYEEEE. The CDR3 has 15 residues.

The J gene is TRBJ2-7, the V gene TRBV19, with D tentatively TRBD1 or TRBD2 (5 bases each). Per germline, CDR1 LNHDA and CDR2 SQIVND (reference sequence). The length of the CDR3 is 16 residues. V shed 2 bases and J shed 4 bases, with 18 bases lying between them. The CDR3 DNA follows: TGTGCCAGTAGTATACGGGGCCAGCCCTCCCCGTACGAGCAGTACTTC. This sequence encodes CASSIRGQPSPYEQYF. Combining the CDR3 with reference TRBV19 and TRBJ2-7 gives the whole variable domain DGGITQSPKYLFRKEGQNVTLSCEQNLNHDAMYWYRQDPGQGLRLIYYSQIVNDFQKGDIAEGYSVSREKKESFPLTVTSAQKNPTAFYLCASSIRGQPSPYEQYFGPGTRLTVT.

The V gene is TRBV18, the J gene TRBJ2-7, with D hard to call. The CDR3 extends over 16 amino acids. Trimming took off 2 bases at V and 6 bases at J, with 20 bases between the two ends. The germline CDR1 and CDR2 sequences are KGHSH and LQKENI. The CDR3 DNA reads as TGTGCCAGCTCACCAGATGACCGGGCTCTCGTCCTCGAGCAGTACTTC. Protein product: CASSPDDRALVLEQYF.

The chain joins TRBV6-5 to TRBJ2-3; perhaps TRBD2 as D (7 bases). CDR1 and CDR2 from the germline V gene are MNHEY and SVGAGI. The germline V and J ends were trimmed by 6 bases and 3 bases, with 16 bases remaining between them. This CDR3 region has 15 residues. CDR3 nucleotides: TGTGCCAGCAGCGGGGGCGGGAGTCAAACAGATACGCAGTATTTT. This gives the protein CASSGGGSQTDTQYF.

V usage is TRBV7-9 and J usage is TRBJ2-7; the match to TRBD1 covers 8 bases. The CDR3 is 14 residues long. After removal of 6 bases from V and 2 bases from J, the junction contained 6 bases not matched to a gene. Germline V gene lookup returns CDR1 SEHNR and CDR2 FQNEAQ (reference sequence). The CDR3 nucleotides read TGTGCCAGCAGTCATCCGACAGGGGCCTACGAGCAGTACTTC. Residues: CASSHPTGAYEQYF.

The CDR3 loop is CASNGQGISSYNSPLHF. Here the CDR3 DNA reads TGTGCCAGCAACGGACAGGGGATTAGCTCCTATAATTCACCCCTCCACTTT. The chain recombines TRBV27 with TRBJ1-6; 9 positions agree with TRBD1. The CDR3 extends over 17 amino acids. J lost 0 bases, V lost 7 bases, and 7 bases had no gene match. CDR1 is MNHEY and CDR2 is SMNVEV in the germline V gene (reference sequence).

For this clone: The sample holds other DNA sequences that translate to the same CDR3. V is TRBV5-6 and J is TRBJ2-1, with TRBD2 as a possible D gene (5 bases). From germline, CDR1 is SGHDT and CDR2 YYEEEE. Trimming left V 0 bases short and J 1 base short, with 5 bases between. This CDR3 has 14 amino acids. In nucleotides, the CDR3 is TGTGCCAGCAGCTTGGGAGGGTCCTACAATGAGCAGTTCTTC. Its translation is CASSLGGSYNEQFF.

V is TRBV4-1 and J is TRBJ2-5; 11 bases fit TRBD2. The CDR3 has 17 amino acids. Germline CDR1 MGHRA, CDR2 YSYEKL. Losses at the gene ends were 0 bases for V and 1 base for J; bases not matched to a gene: 4. DNA of the CDR3: TGCGCCAGCAGCCAAGAGAGACTAGCGGGGTCCCAAGAGACCCAGTACTTC. Amino acids: CASSQERLAGSQETQYF.

The V and J genes are TRBV6-5 and TRBJ2-2; D may match TRBD1 or TRBD2 (5 bases each). Trimming took off 4 bases at V and 3 bases at J, with 12 bases between the two ends. Germline V CDR1 and CDR2: MNHEY, SVGAGI. The CDR3 loop spans 15 amino acids. The CDR3 protein is CASSLVLGDTGELFF. CDR3 coding DNA: TGTGCCAGCAGTTTAGTCCTGGGGGACACCGGGGAGCTGTTTTTT.

The chain's CDR3 is CASSLAADIYGYTF. In DNA form, the CDR3 reads TGTGCCAGCAGCTTGGCGGCCGACATCTATGGCTACACCTTC. J is TRBJ1-2 and V is TRBV5-6; D not resolved. This CDR3 region has 14 residues. Germline V gene sequence: CDR1 SGHDT, CDR2 YYEEEE. The V end lost 0 bases, the J end lost 4 bases, and 10 bases lay between the germline ends.

The chain combines TRBV5-1 with TRBJ1-1, with TRBD1 identical over 7 bases. CDR3 length: 14 residues. Germline V CDR1 and CDR2: SGHRS, YFSETQ. The J segment lost 0 bases and the V segment lost 4 bases, leaving 3 bases of the junction unmatched. This CDR3 reads CASSMDRLNTEAFF. The CDR3 DNA reads TGCGCCAGCAGCATGGACAGGTTGAACACTGAAGCTTTCTTT.

This chain links TRBV28 with TRBJ2-5, with TRBD2 matching 7 bases. With V trimmed by 1 base and J by 5 bases, 7 bases remained unmatched. This CDR3 has 15 residues. Per the germline V gene, CDR1 is MDHEN and CDR2 is SYDVKM. The DNA for the CDR3 is TGTGCCAGCAGTTTATACAAGCCCGGGGGGGAGACCCAGTACTTC. Protein sequence: CASSLYKPGGETQYF. Combining the CDR3 with reference TRBV28 and TRBJ2-5 gives the whole variable domain DVKVTQSSRYLVKRTGEKVFLECVQDMDHENMFWYRQDPGLGLRLIYFSYDVKMKEKGDIPEGYSVSREKKERFSLILESASTNQTSMYLCASSLYKPGGETQYFGPGTRLLVL.

The chain joins TRBV6-5 to TRBJ1-1, with D possibly matching TRBD1 (5 bases). V lost 11 bases and J 4 bases, leaving 17 bases between the germline ends. CDR1 is MNHEY, CDR2 SVGAGI, per germline. The CDR3 is 13 residues long. The CDR3 coding sequence is TGTGCCTTAGTTAGGGACGGGGGCACTGAAGCTTTCTTT. This gives the protein CALVRDGGTEAFF.

The genes are TRBV11-2 and TRBJ2-1; D remains ambiguous. V lost 0 bases and J 9 bases, leaving 9 bases between the germline ends. The CDR3 loop spans 13 amino acids. Germline V gene sequence: CDR1 SGHAT, CDR2 FQNNGV. The CDR3 sequence is CASSLDLGTEQFF. CDR3 DNA: TGTGCCAGCAGCTTAGATTTGGGAACTGAGCAGTTCTTC. Drawing the rest from reference TRBV11-2 and TRBJ2-1, the complete variable domain is EAGVAQSPRYKIIEKRQSVAFWCNPISGHATLYWYQQILGQGPKLLIQFQNNGVVDDSQLPKDRFSAERLKGVDSTLKIQPAKLEDSAVYLCASSLDLGTEQFFGPGTRLTVL.

The chain couples TRBV27 to TRBJ2-7; 7 bases align to TRBD1. Germline V gene lookup returns CDR1 MNHEY and CDR2 SMNVEV (reference sequence). With V trimmed by 0 bases and J by 2 bases, 7 bases remained unmatched. This CDR3 spans 16 amino acids. DNA for the CDR3: TGTGCCAGCAGTTTATCGTTTGGACAGGTCCCCTACGAGCAGTACTTC. Its protein product is CASSLSFGQVPYEQYF.

As concerns this clone: In the same sample, other DNA sequences code for this CDR3. The rearrangement links TRBV11-2 to TRBJ2-5; 7 nucleotides match TRBD2. This CDR3 has 14 residues. Trimming took 1 base from V and 1 from J; bases not matched to a gene: 0. The germline V gene encodes CDR1 SGHAT and CDR2 FQNNGV. The CDR3 nucleotides read TGTGCCAGCAGCTTAGGCGGGGGCCAAGAGACCCAGTACTTC. Its translation: CASSLGGGQETQYF.

The chain carries TRBV5-6 and TRBJ2-7; D unresolved. The CDR3 has 14 amino acids. In germline, CDR1 is SGHDT, CDR2 YYEEEE. The V gene lost 0 bases and the J gene lost 2 bases, with 9 bases spanning the gap. The CDR3 loop reads CASSLGEGTYEQYF. The CDR3 DNA reads TGTGCCAGCAGCTTGGGTGAAGGGACCTACGAGCAGTACTTC. Full variable domain (outside the CDR3, taken from reference TRBV5-6 and TRBJ2-7): DAGVTQSPTHLIKTRGQQVTLRCSPKSGHDTVSWYQQALGQGPQFIFQYYEEEERQRGNFPDRFSGHQFPNYSSELNVNALLLGDSALYLCASSLGEGTYEQYFGPGTRLTVT.

The chain couples TRBV6-1 to TRBJ1-3, with D perhaps matching TRBD1 (6 bases). The CDR3 sequence is 16 residues long. Trimming cost V 4 bases and J 0 bases, with 13 bases left between them. Per germline, CDR1 MNHNS and CDR2 SASEGT. The CDR3 protein is CASSGQDSRSGNTIYF. CDR3 sequence (DNA): TGTGCCAGCAGTGGCCAGGACAGTCGCTCTGGAAACACCATATATTTT.

This sequence joins TRBV4-3 and TRBJ2-7, with TRBD1 identical over 11 bases. This CDR3 is built from 15 residues. V trimming: 4 bases; J trimming: 3 bases; junction bases outside the gene matches: 5. Germline CDR1 and CDR2: LGHNA and YSLEER. CDR3 region: CASSPGQGAGYEQYF. The CDR3 region has the DNA TGCGCCAGCAGCCCCGGACAGGGGGCAGGCTACGAGCAGTACTTC.

As concerns this clone: The sample contains more than one DNA sequence encoding this CDR3. V usage is TRBV4-1 and J usage is TRBJ2-5; D is undetermined. The V gene's germline CDR1 is MGHRA and CDR2 YSYEKL. V was pared by 2 bases and J by 3 bases, with 10 bases between. This CDR3 spans 14 amino acids. The CDR3 DNA follows: TGCGCCAGCAGCCAAATCGCCGGAGAAGAGACCCAGTACTTC. This sequence encodes CASSQIAGEETQYF.

V is TRBV27 and J is TRBJ2-7, with D possibly matching TRBD1 (6 bases). Trimming shortened V by 8 bases and J by 2 bases, and 10 bases separated the two germline ends. CDR3 length: 12 residues. In germline, CDR1 is MNHEY, CDR2 SMNVEV (reference sequence). The CDR3 loop is CASYRVPYEQYF. The CDR3 nucleotides are TGTGCCAGCTACAGGGTTCCCTACGAGCAGTACTTC.

This chain connects TRBV7-2 to TRBJ2-5; no firm D call. This CDR3 region has 13 residues. The germline V and J ends were trimmed by 7 bases and 4 bases, with 13 bases remaining between them. The V gene's germline CDR1 is SGHTA and CDR2 FQGNSA. The CDR3 coding sequence is TGTGCCAGCACCAGCCGGAGTAGAGAGACCCAGTACTTC. Amino acid sequence: CASTSRSRETQYF.

As regards this clone: The junction differs from germline at one of its ends, possibly a read error. The gene calls are TRBV5-4 and TRBJ2-7; TRBD1 is a possible D gene (5 bases). Germline V lookup: CDR1 SGHNT, CDR2 YYREEE (reference sequence). There are 13 residues in the CDR3. DNA for the CDR3: TGTGCCAGCAGATTGGACACGTCCTACGAGCAGTACTTC. Encoded protein: CASRLDTSYEQYF.

The chain has TRBV30 and TRBJ1-4, with a possible D match to TRBD1 (6 bases). V gave up 8 bases and J gave up 5 bases, with 18 bases separating them. CDR3 length equals 14 residues. The germline gives CDR1 GTSNPN, CDR2 SVGIG (reference sequence). Here the CDR3 reads CAIARDTENEKLFF. The CDR3 coding sequence is TGTGCCATAGCCCGGGACACCGAGAATGAAAAACTGTTTTTT.

The gene calls are TRBV2 and TRBJ2-1; D may match TRBD1 or TRBD2 (6 bases each). The CDR3 extends over 14 amino acids. Germline V CDR1 and CDR2: SNHLY, FYNNEI. Trimming removed 7 bases at V and 10 bases at J, with 20 bases between. CDR3 region: CASNGGEVVGEQFF. DNA of the CDR3: TGTGCCAGCAACGGGGGCGAAGTCGTCGGGGAGCAGTTCTTC.

Notes on this clone: The same CDR3 can be traced to other DNA sequences in this sample. The J gene is TRBJ2-3, the V gene TRBV7-6, with 16 positions matching TRBD2. V was clipped by 5 bases and J by 4 bases; unmatched bases: 6. Germline lookup yields CDR1 SGHVS and CDR2 FNYEAQ. The CDR3 totals 17 residues. The CDR3 here is CASSPGLAGGFADTQYF. CDR3 coding DNA: TGTGCCAGCAGCCCGGGACTAGCGGGAGGGTTCGCAGATACGCAGTATTTT.

The chain uses TRBV4-1 and TRBJ2-5; D may be TRBD1 (10 bases). The germline V gene encodes CDR1 MGHRA and CDR2 YSYEKL. Trimming left V 4 bases short and J 5 bases short, with 20 bases between. The length of the CDR3 is 16 residues. The CDR3 reads CASSPSGTGELETQYF. The DNA of the CDR3 is TGCGCCAGCAGCCCTAGCGGGACAGGGGAATTGGAGACCCAGTACTTC.

V gene TRBV6-5 combines with J gene TRBJ1-5; 8 nucleotides align to TRBD1. V shed 6 bases, J shed 1 base, and the junction held 5 bases outside the gene matches. Germline V gives CDR1 MNHEY, CDR2 SVGAGI. The CDR3 sequence is 15 residues long. CDR3 nucleotide sequence: TGTGCCAGCAGACCAGGGGGCTTCAGCAATCAGCCCCAGCATTTT. Translated: CASRPGGFSNQPQHF.